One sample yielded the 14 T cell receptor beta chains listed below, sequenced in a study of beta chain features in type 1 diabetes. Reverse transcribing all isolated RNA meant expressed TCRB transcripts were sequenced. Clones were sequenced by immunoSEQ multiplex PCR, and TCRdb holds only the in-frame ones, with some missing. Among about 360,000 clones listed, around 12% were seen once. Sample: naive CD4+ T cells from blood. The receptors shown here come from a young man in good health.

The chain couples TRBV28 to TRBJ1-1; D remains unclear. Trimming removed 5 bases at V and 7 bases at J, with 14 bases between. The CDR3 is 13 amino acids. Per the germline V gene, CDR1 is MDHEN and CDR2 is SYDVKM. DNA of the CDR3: TGTGCCAGCAGTCCCTTCGGGGTGCGTGAAGCTTTCTTT. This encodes CASSPFGVREAFF.

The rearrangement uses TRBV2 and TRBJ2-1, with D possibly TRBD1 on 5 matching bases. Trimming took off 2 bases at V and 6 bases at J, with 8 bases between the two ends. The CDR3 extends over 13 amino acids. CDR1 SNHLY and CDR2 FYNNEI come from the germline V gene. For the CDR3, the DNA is TGTGCCAGCAGTGAACTGGGGCCCAATGAGCAGTTCTTC. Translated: CASSELGPNEQFF.

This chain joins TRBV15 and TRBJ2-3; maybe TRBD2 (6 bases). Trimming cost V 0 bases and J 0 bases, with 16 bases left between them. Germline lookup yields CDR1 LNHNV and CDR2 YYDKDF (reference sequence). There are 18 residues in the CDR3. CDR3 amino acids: CATSRDRPKGTSTDTQYF. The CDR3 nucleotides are TGTGCCACCAGCAGAGATCGTCCTAAGGGGACTAGCACAGATACGCAGTATTTT.

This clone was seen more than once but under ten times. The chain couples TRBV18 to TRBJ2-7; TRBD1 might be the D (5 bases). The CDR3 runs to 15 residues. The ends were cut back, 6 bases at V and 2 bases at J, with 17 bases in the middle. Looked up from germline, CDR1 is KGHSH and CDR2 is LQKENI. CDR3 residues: CASSPQGSSAYEQYF. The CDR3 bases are TGTGCCAGCTCGCCTCAGGGAAGTTCGGCCTACGAGCAGTACTTC.

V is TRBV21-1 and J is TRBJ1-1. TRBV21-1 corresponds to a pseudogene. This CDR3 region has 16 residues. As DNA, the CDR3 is TGTGCCAGCAGCAAAGAGGGTTCAGGGAGGGTTTATGAAGCTTTCTTT. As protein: CASSKEGSGRVYEAFF.

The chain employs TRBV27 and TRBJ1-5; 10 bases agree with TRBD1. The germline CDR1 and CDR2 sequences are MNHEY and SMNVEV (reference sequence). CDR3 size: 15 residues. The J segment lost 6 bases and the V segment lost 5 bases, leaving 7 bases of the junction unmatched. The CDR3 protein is CASSARQGASQPQHF. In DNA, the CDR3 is TGTGCCAGCAGTGCCAGACAGGGGGCAAGTCAGCCCCAGCATTTT.

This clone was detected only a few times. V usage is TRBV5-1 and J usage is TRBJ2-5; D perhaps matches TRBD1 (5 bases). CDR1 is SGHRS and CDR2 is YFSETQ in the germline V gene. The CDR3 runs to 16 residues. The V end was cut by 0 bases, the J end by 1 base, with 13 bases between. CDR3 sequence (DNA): TGCGCCAGCAGCTTGGGGGGCAGGGCTGGCCAAGAGACCCAGTACTTC. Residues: CASSLGGRAGQETQYF.

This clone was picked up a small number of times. Written as DNA, the CDR3 is TGTGCCAGCAGTTTCATCAGGGGTGTTATCAGGGCTTTCTTT. Translating it yields CASSFIRGVIRAFF. This chain links TRBV28 with TRBJ1-1, with a tentative D call TRBD1 (6 bases). CDR1 is MDHEN and CDR2 is SYDVKM in the germline V gene. V dropped 3 bases and J dropped 11 bases, with 19 bases sitting between them. The length of the CDR3 is 14 residues.

CDR3 protein: CSVGLVLNTEAFF. The DNA for the CDR3 is TGCAGCGTTGGATTAGTCCTTAACACTGAAGCTTTCTTT. This chain connects TRBV29-1 to TRBJ1-1; no clear D gene. With 4 bases removed from V and 2 bases from J, the gap between germline ends came to 11 bases. Germline-derived CDR1 and CDR2 are SQVTM and ANQGSEA. CDR3 length equals 13 residues.

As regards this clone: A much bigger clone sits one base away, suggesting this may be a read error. This CDR3 reads CASSLQGYEQYF. The CDR3 DNA sequence: TGTGCCAGCAGCTTACAGGGTTACGAGCAGTACTTC. This sequence joins TRBV5-6 and TRBJ2-7; tentative D call: TRBD1 (6 bases). The germline V gene has CDR1 SGHDT and CDR2 YYEEEE. Trimming cost V 2 bases and J 4 bases, with 7 bases left between them. The CDR3 totals 12 residues.

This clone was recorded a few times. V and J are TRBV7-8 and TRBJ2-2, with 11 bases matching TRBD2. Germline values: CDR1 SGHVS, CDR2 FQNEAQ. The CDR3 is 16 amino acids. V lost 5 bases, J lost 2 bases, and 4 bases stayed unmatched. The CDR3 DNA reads TGTGCCAGCAGCAGGGGGACTAGCGGTAACACCGGGGAGCTGTTTTTT. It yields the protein CASSRGTSGNTGELFF.

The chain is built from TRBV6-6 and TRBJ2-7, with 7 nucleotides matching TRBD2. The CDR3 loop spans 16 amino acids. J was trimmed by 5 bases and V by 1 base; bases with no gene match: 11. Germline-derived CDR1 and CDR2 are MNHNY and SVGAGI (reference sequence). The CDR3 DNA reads TGTGCCAGCAGTTACTTCGGGGAGGGGCCACGGGACGAGCAGTACTTC. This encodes CASSYFGEGPRDEQYF.

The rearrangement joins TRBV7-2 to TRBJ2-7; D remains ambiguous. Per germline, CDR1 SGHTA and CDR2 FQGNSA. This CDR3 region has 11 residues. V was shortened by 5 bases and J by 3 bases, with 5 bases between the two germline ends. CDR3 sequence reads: CASSVYYEQYF. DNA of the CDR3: TGTGCCAGCAGCGTCTACTACGAGCAGTACTTC.

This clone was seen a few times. This chain's CDR3 is CASRPGQGYGYTF. The CDR3 DNA is TGTGCCTCAAGGCCGGGACAGGGTTATGGCTACACCTTC. The chain couples TRBV9 to TRBJ1-2; 9 bases are shared with TRBD1. The CDR3 is 13 amino acids. Trimming at V came to 10 bases and at J to 5 bases, leaving 9 bases not matched to a gene. From germline, CDR1 is SGDLS and CDR2 YYNGEE.